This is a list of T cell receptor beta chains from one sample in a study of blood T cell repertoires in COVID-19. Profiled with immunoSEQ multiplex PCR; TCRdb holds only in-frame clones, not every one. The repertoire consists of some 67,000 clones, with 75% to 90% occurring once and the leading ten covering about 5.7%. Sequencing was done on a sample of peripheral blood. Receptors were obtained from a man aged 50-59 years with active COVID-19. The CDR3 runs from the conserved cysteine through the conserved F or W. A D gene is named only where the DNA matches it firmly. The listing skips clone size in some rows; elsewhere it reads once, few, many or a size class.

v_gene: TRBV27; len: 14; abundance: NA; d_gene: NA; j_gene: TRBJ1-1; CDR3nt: TGTGCCAGCAGTTTAAGGACAGTGAACACTGAAGCTTTCTTT; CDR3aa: CASSLRTVNTEAFF
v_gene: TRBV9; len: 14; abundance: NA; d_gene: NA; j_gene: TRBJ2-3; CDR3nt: TGTGCCAGCAGCCCGACACTTAGCACAGATACGCAGTATTTT; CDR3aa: CASSPTLSTDTQYF
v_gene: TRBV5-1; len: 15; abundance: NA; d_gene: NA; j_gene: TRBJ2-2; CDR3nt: TGCGCCAGCAGCCCCGGGTTAGCCGCCACCGGGGAGCTGTTTTTT; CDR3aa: CASSPGLAATGELFF
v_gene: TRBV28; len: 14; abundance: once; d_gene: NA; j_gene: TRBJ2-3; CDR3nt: TGTGCCAGCAGTTCTAGCGCGAGCACAGATACGCAGTATTTT; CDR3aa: CASSSSASTDTQYF
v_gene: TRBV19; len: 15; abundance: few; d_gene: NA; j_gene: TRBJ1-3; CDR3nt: TGTGCCAGTAGGAAAGACAGATCCTCTGGAAACACCATATATTTT; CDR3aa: CASRKDRSSGNTIYF
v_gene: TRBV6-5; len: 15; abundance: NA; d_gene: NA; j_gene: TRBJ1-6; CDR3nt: TGTGCCAGCAGCGCATGGGAGAGACCTGTTTCACCCCTCCACTTT; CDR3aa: CASSAWERPVSPLHF
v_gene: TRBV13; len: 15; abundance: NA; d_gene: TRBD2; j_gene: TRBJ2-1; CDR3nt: TGTGCCAGCAGCCCTTTTGCGGGAGGAGGGGTCGAGCAGTTCTTC; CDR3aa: CASSPFAGGGVEQFF
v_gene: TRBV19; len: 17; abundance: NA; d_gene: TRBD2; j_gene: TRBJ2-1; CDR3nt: TGTGCCAGTAGTATCGGCCCTAGCGGGAGGTTCTACAATGAGCAGTTCTTC; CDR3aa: CASSIGPSGRFYNEQFF
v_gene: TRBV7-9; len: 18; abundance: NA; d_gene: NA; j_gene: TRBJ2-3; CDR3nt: TGTGCCAGCAGCTTAGGTTACAGGCTCAATTCCCTCACAGATACGCAGTATTTT; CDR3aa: CASSLGYRLNSLTDTQYF
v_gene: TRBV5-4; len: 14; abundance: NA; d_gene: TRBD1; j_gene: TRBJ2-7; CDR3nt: TGTGCCTTCTCACCACAGGGGCCCTCCTACGAGCAGTACTTC; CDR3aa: CAFSPQGPSYEQYF
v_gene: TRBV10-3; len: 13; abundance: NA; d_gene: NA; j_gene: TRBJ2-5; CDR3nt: TGTGCCATCGGGTCGGGAAAACAAGAGACCCAGTACTTC; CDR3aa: CAIGSGKQETQYF
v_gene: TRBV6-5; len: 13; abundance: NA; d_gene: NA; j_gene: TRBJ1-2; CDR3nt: TGTGCCGCCGGGGTGACCCGGGAGGGTGGCTACACCTTC; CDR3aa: CAAGVTREGGYTF
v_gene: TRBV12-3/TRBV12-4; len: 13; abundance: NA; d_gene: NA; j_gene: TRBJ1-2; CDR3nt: TGTGCCAGCAGTTTTAGAGAGGGCTATGGCTACACCTTC; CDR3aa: CASSFREGYGYTF
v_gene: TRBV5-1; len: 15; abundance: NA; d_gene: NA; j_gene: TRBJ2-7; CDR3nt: TGCGCCAGCAGCTTGGGGGCAGCTTCCAAGGACGAGCAGTACTTC; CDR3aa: CASSLGAASKDEQYF
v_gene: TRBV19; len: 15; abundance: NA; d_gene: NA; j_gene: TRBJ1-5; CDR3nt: TGTGCCAGTAGTATAACATGGCATAGCAATCAGCCCCAGCATTTT; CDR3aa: CASSITWHSNQPQHF
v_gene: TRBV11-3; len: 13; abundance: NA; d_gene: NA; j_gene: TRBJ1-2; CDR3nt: TGTGCCAGCAGCTTAGAGGGGGCCGATGGCTACACCTTC; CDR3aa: CASSLEGADGYTF
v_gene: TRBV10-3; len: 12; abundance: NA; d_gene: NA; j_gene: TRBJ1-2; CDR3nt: TGTGCCGCATCGGATCCCACGGGTGGCTACACCTTC; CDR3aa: CAASDPTGGYTF
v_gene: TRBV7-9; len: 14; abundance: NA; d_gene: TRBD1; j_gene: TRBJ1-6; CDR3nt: TGTGCCAGCAGCTCGGGACAGGGTAATTCACCCCTCCACTTT; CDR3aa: CASSSGQGNSPLHF
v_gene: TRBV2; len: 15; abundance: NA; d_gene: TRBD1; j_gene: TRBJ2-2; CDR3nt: TGTGCCAGCAAGATAGGGACAGGGGACACCGGGGAGCTGTTTTTT; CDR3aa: CASKIGTGDTGELFF
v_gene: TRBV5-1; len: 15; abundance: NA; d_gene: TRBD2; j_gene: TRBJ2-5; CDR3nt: TGCGCCAGCAGCTGGGGGACTATTGGGGGAGAGACCCAGTACTTC; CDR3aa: CASSWGTIGGETQYF
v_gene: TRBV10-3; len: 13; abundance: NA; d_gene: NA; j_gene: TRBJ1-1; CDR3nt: TGTGCCATCAGAGCCGATATGAACACTGAAGCTTTCTTT; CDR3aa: CAIRADMNTEAFF
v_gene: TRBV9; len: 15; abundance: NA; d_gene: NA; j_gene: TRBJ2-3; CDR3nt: TGTGCCAGCAGCGTATCTAGTCTTGACACAGATACGCAGTATTTT; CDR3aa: CASSVSSLDTDTQYF
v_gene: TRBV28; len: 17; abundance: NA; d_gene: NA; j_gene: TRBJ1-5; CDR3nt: TGTGCCAGCAGTTTATCAGGGTCAGGTCCGAGCAATCAGCCCCAGCATTTT; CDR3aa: CASSLSGSGPSNQPQHF
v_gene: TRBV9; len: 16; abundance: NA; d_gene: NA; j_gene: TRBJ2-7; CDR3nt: TGTGCCAGCAGCGTAGCTTTGGGCGGGCCGGCCTACGAGCAGTACTTC; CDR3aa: CASSVALGGPAYEQYF
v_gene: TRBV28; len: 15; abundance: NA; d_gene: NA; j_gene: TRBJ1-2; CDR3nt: TGTGCCAGCAGTTCTTATACCGGGACAAACTATGGCTACACCTTC; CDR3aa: CASSSYTGTNYGYTF
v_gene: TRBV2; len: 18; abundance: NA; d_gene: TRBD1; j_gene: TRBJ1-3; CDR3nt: TGTGCCAGCAGGCCGGACAGGGGCTTTAGATATCTCGGAAACACCATATATTTT; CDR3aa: CASRPDRGFRYLGNTIYF
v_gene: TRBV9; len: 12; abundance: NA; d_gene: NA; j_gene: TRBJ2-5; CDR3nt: TGTGCCAGCAGCCCGGGGACTCCGACCCAGTACTTC; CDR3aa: CASSPGTPTQYF
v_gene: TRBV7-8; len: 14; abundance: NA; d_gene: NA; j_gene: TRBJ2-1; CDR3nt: TGTGCCAGCAGCACCCCCTGGGAGGACCATGAGCAGTTCTTC; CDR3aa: CASSTPWEDHEQFF
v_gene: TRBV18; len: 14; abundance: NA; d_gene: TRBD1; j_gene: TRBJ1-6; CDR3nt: TGTGCCAGCTCGCCGGACAGGGGTAATTCACCCCTCCACTTT; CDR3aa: CASSPDRGNSPLHF
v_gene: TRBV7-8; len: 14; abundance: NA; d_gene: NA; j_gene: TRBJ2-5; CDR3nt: TGTGCCAGCAGCTTTGGGACTGGGCGGGAGACCCAGTACTTC; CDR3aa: CASSFGTGRETQYF
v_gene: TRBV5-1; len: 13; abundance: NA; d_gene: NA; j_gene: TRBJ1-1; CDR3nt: TGCGCCAGCAGCTTGGCGGGTAACACTGAAGCTTTCTTT; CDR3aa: CASSLAGNTEAFF
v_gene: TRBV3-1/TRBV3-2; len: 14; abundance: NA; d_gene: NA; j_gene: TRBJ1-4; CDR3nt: TGTGCCAGCAGCCAAGACAGATTTAATGAAAAACTGTTTTTT; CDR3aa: CASSQDRFNEKLFF
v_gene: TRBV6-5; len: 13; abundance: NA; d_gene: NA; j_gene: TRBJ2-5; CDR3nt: TGTGCCAGCGGGGATCGGGGAGCAGAGACCCAGTACTTC; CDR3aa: CASGDRGAETQYF
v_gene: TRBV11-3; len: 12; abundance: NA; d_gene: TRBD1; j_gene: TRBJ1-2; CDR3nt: TGTGCCAGCAGCCCCGGGACAGATGGCTACACCTTC; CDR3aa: CASSPGTDGYTF
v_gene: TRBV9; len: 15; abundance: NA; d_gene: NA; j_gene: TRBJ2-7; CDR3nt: TGTGCCAGCAGCGTAGACCCCGGCGGAACCTACGAGCAGTACTTC; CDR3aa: CASSVDPGGTYEQYF
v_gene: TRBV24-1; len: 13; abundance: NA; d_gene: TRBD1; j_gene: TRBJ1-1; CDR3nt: TGTGCCACCAGCAAGACAGGGAGCACTGAAGCTTTCTTT; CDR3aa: CATSKTGSTEAFF
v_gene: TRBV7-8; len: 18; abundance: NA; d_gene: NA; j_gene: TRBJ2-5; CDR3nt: TGTGCCAGCAGCGCAATAAAGCCTAAAACAGGGTTCCAAGAGACCCAGTACTTC; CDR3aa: CASSAIKPKTGFQETQYF